Ten or more counts support the clone carrying this T cell receptor (beta chain). Its cognate antigen is unknown. This entry belongs to a study of T cells in Graves' hyperthyroidism and ophthalmopathy. Across the whole study: Peripheral blood was taken when the disease was first diagnosed, before any treatment began. Points from the study as a whole: Most thyroid clonotypes expanded above 0.001 were also detected in blood. In the analysis, a 13 V-J model separated ophthalmopathy from stable hyperthyroidism. Progression to ophthalmopathy was predicted a median of about 6.6 months early.

RNA transcripts gave rise to amplified TCR beta CDR3 regions. The HTBI primer set served for first-round RT-PCR of the TCR CDR3. MiXCR was run by TCRdb on the multiplex PCR reads, yielding one entry per CDR3 protein. This sample has fewer than 650,000 distinct CDR3 sequences, with approximately 13% found just once. V was trimmed by 4 bases and J by 2 bases, leaving 13 bases between them. Germline assignment: CDR1 LGHDT and CDR2 YNNKEL (reference sequence). The CDR3 spans 15 residues. The genes are TRBV3-1 and TRBJ2-3; either TRBD1 or TRBD2 may fit D (5 bases each). The receptor was derived from a woman in her 30s with Graves' hyperthyroidism that later progressed to Graves' ophthalmopathy. The specimen was blood. This CDR3 is CASSRTGLNTDTQYF. The CDR3 nucleotides read TGTGCCAGCAGCCGGACGGGGCTGAACACAGATACGCAGTATTTT.